Below are 27 T cell receptor beta chains sequenced from a single sample in a study of T cell clonality in common variable immunodeficiency. The repertoire was sequenced with immunoSEQ multiplex PCR; TCRdb's copy has only in-frame clones and lacks some. The sample has about 52,000 clones, none seen only once. The sample was peripheral blood mononuclear cells. The receptors derive from a person aged 18 to 70 in good health.

This clone was recorded at least ten times. The read ends 3 residues before the CDR3 terminus; that terminus is restored from the germline J gene. This chain uses TRBV7-8 with TRBJ2-1, with unresolved D. The CDR3 contains 12 residues. Germline assignment: CDR1 SGHVS and CDR2 FQNEAQ. Deletions cut 1 base from V and 6 bases from J, with 4 bases between. The CDR3 here is CASSLDSNEQFF. The CDR3 DNA, read in part, is TGTGCCAGCAGCTTAGACTCCAATGAG.

This clone has at least ten counts. The read ends 3 residues early relative to the CDR3; the germline J gene fills the gap. J is TRBJ2-6 and V is TRBV6-1; a weak D match, TRBD1 (6 bases). The germline V gene encodes CDR1 MNHNS and CDR2 SASEGT. The germline V and J ends were trimmed by 4 bases and 2 bases, with 9 bases remaining between them. CDR3 size: 15 residues. The CDR3 reads CASSVPGAGANVLTF. The sequenced part of the CDR3 DNA is TGTGCCAGCAGTGTCCCAGGGGCTGGGGCCAACGTC.

This clone was observed a handful of times. The read ends 3 residues shy of where the CDR3 ends; the end is completed using the germline J gene. This chain uses TRBV2 with TRBJ1-5; D might be TRBD1 (6 bases). This CDR3 is built from 13 residues. The V end was cut by 4 bases, the J end by 2 bases, with 6 bases between. Germline assignment: CDR1 SNHLY and CDR2 FYNNEI. The sequenced part of the CDR3 DNA is TGTGCCAGCAGTGGGACAGGCAATCAGCCC. It is translated as CASSGTGNQP. The CDR3 reads in full as CASSGTGNQPQHF.

This clone showed up many times. The sequenced fragment ends 3 residues before the CDR3 boundary, so the rest is inferred from the germline J gene. V and J are TRBV28 and TRBJ2-3; possibly TRBD2 for D (6 bases). CDR1 and CDR2 (germline): MDHEN, SYDVKM. Trimming removed 10 bases from V and 5 bases from J, with 22 bases in between. The CDR3 covers 15 residues. The sequenced part of the CDR3 DNA is TGTGCCACCCGTAGCCGGGAGAAAAGGGGAGATACG. Its translation is CATRSREKRGDT. The whole CDR3 sequence is CATRSREKRGDTQYF.

Only a few counts were recorded for this clone. The read ends 3 residues early relative to the CDR3; the germline J gene fills the gap. The V call is TRBV7-9, the J call TRBJ1-5; possible D gene TRBD1, 5 bases. The germline V gene has CDR1 SEHNR and CDR2 FQNEAQ (reference sequence). The V end lost 3 bases, the J end lost 9 bases, and 18 bases lay between the germline ends. The CDR3 loop spans 15 amino acids. CDR3 DNA, as far as it was read: TGTGCCAGCAGCTTGTATGGCAGTTCGAGGGGGCCC. This encodes CASSLYGSSRGP. The CDR3 reads in full as CASSLYGSSRGPQHF. Using reference TRBV7-9 and TRBJ1-5 for the parts outside the CDR3, the full variable domain is DTGVSQNPRHKITKRGQNVTFRCDPISEHNRLYWYRQTLGQGPEFLTYFQNEAQLEKSRLLSDRFSAERPKGSFSTLEIQRTEQGDSAMYLCASSLYGSSRGPQHFGDGTRLSIL.

This clone appeared many times. The CDR3 sequence: CASSIVPLAGGETQYF. Partial CDR3 DNA: TGTGCCAGTAGTATAGTTCCTCTAGCGGGGGGAGAGACC. This chain links TRBV19 with TRBJ2-5, with 11 positions matching TRBD2. Sequencing ends 3 residues short of the CDR3 end; the germline J gene provides the rest. Germline loops: CDR1 LNHDA, CDR2 SQIVND (reference sequence). CDR3 length: 16 residues. The V segment lost 1 base and the J segment 4 bases; nucleotides outside the gene matches: 5. Variable domain in full (rest from reference TRBV19 and TRBJ2-5): DGGITQSPKYLFRKEGQNVTLSCEQNLNHDAMYWYRQDPGQGLRLIYYSQIVNDFQKGDIAEGYSVSREKKESFPLTVTSAQKNPTAFYLCASSIVPLAGGETQYFGPGTRLLVL.

This clone was picked up a small number of times. The DNA ends 3 residues before the CDR3 does, and the rest of the CDR3 is filled in from the germline J gene. J is TRBJ1-2 and V is TRBV20-1; D is undetermined. The CDR3 is made up of 15 amino acids. The germline gives CDR1 DFQATT, CDR2 SNEGSKA (reference sequence). The CDR3 bases that were read are TGCAGTGCTAGGGGGTTGAGCAGCCTTCGGGGAGGC. This translates into CSARGLSSLRGG. The whole CDR3 region reads CSARGLSSLRGGYTF.

In this sample, this clone turned up many times. From the germline J gene comes the end of the CDR3, since the read stops 3 residues before it. This chain uses TRBV7-2 with TRBJ2-7; TRBD2 agrees at 7 bases. Trimming removed 5 bases from V and 3 bases from J; junction bases left unmatched: 10. The CDR3 is 15 amino acids. Germline V CDR1 and CDR2: SGHTA, FQGNSA. CDR3 DNA, as far as it was read: TGTGCCAGCAGCGCCCAGTCTAGCGGAGGCTACGAG. Encoded protein: CASSAQSSGGYE. In full, the CDR3 is CASSAQSSGGYEQYF.

This clone has at least ten counts. Read coverage stops 3 residues before the CDR3 terminus; the germline J gene supplies the remainder. This sequence joins TRBV30 and TRBJ1-5, with D hard to call. V was trimmed by 0 bases and J by 6 bases, leaving 9 bases between them. The germline V gene encodes CDR1 GTSNPN and CDR2 SVGIG (reference sequence). CDR3 length: 13 residues. CDR3 in amino acids: CAWSVQGGQPQHF. The sequenced part of the CDR3 DNA is TGTGCCTGGAGTGTACAAGGCGGTCAGCCC.

At least ten counts were recorded for this clone. The read stops 3 residues short of the end of the CDR3; the missing end is completed from the germline J gene. V is TRBV18 and J is TRBJ1-1; D is unresolved. The CDR3 sequence is 15 residues long. Germline values: CDR1 KGHSH, CDR2 LQKENI. Trimming pared 3 bases from V and 1 base from J, leaving 12 bases between. The sequenced CDR3 bases are TGTGCCAGCTCACCCTGGGCCCGGAAGAACACTGAA. Its protein is CASSPWARKNTE. The CDR3 as a whole reads CASSPWARKNTEAFF.

This clone was counted at least ten times. The read stops 3 residues short of the end of the CDR3; the missing end is completed from the germline J gene. This chain links TRBV29-1 with TRBJ2-1; either TRBD1 or TRBD2 may fit D (5 bases each). The CDR3 consists of 14 residues. Trimming took 2 bases from V and 3 from J, leaving 11 bases between them. Per the germline V gene, CDR1 is SQVTM and CDR2 is ANQGSEA. CDR3 DNA, as far as it was read: TGCAGCGTTGAAAGAGGGGCCCACTACAATGAG. Protein sequence: CSVERGAHYNE. In full, the CDR3 is CSVERGAHYNEQFF.

The table lists this clone with many counts. The read falls 3 residues short of the CDR3 end, and the missing part is taken from the germline J gene. The chain recombines TRBV2 with TRBJ2-2; TRBD2 agrees at 9 bases. CDR1 is SNHLY and CDR2 is FYNNEI in the germline V gene. The trim removed 2 bases at V and 5 bases at J, leaving 3 bases unmatched. This CDR3 contains 15 residues. The DNA read from the CDR3 is TGTGCCAGCAGTGAAATACTAGCGGGTACCGGGGAG. It translates to CASSEILAGTGE. The full CDR3 sequence reads CASSEILAGTGELFF.

This clone was observed many times. The read falls 3 residues short of the CDR3 end, and the missing part is taken from the germline J gene. V usage is TRBV11-2 and J usage is TRBJ1-4; D gene ambiguous. The CDR3 is 15 residues long. The V and J ends lost 3 bases and 2 bases respectively, with 10 bases between them. CDR1 and CDR2 (germline): SGHAT, FQNNGV. The DNA read from the CDR3 is TGTGCCAGCAGCTTGTCGCGCACGACTAATGAAAAA. Its translation: CASSLSRTTNEK. The CDR3 as a whole reads CASSLSRTTNEKLFF.

The table lists this clone with many counts. The sequence runs out 3 residues before the end of the CDR3; the remainder is reconstructed from the germline J gene. V usage is TRBV18 and J usage is TRBJ2-3, with TRBD2 matching over 14 bases. V shed 2 bases and J 3 bases; nucleotides not matched to a gene: 7. CDR3 length equals 18 residues. Germline V gives CDR1 KGHSH, CDR2 LQKENI. CDR3 sequence: CASSPMTSGGAGTDTQYF. The DNA read from the CDR3 is TGTGCCAGCTCACCAATGACTAGCGGGGGGGCTGGGACAGATACG.

This clone was seen ten or more times. The read ends 3 residues before the CDR3 terminus; that terminus is restored from the germline J gene. This sequence joins TRBV4-2 and TRBJ2-6; D is possibly TRBD1 (6 bases). V was pared by 4 bases and J by 5 bases, with 18 bases between. The length of the CDR3 is 17 residues. CDR1 and CDR2 (germline): LGHNA, YNFKEQ. CDR3 bases read: TGTGCCAGCAGCCCAGTAGGACAGCTAGATCGGGCCAACGTC. This codes for CASSPVGQLDRANV. The entire CDR3 protein is CASSPVGQLDRANVLTF.

For this clone: From the germline J gene comes the end of the CDR3, since the read stops 3 residues before it. V usage is TRBV5-1 and J usage is TRBJ2-5; possibly TRBD2 for D (6 bases). The V end lost 4 bases, the J end lost 3 bases, and 10 bases lay between the germline ends. CDR1 and CDR2 (germline): SGHRS, YFSETQ. CDR3 size: 13 residues. CDR3 DNA, as far as it was read: TGCGCCAGCAGCCGAGGGACTGAAGAGACC. This sequence encodes CASSRGTEET. In full, the CDR3 is CASSRGTEETQYF.

This clone occurred many times. The read ends 3 residues early relative to the CDR3; the germline J gene fills the gap. The V and J genes are TRBV7-8 and TRBJ2-3, with TRBD2 matching over 9 bases. The junction had 5 bases not matched to a gene; V was cut back by 1 base and J by 6 bases. This CDR3 comprises 15 residues. Germline V gene data show CDR1 as SGHVS and CDR2 as FQNEAQ. The CDR3 sequence is CASSLVLAGLDTQYF. CDR3 bases read: TGTGCCAGCAGCTTAGTGCTAGCGGGACTTGATACG.

Details on this clone: The read falls 3 residues short of the CDR3 end, and the missing part is taken from the germline J gene. J is TRBJ2-7 and V is TRBV20-1; the match to TRBD2 covers 7 bases. After removal of 1 base from V and 4 bases from J, the junction contained 4 bases not matched to a gene. Germline lookup yields CDR1 DFQATT and CDR2 SNEGSKA (reference sequence). The CDR3 consists of 13 residues. CDR3 DNA (partial): TGCAGTGCTAGAGGTACTAGCGATTACGAG. Translation gives CSARGTSDYE. The full CDR3 reads CSARGTSDYEQYF.

This clone was detected many times. Partial CDR3 DNA: TGTGCCAGCAGCTTAGGTCGCGGGGGGTACAATGAG. Its protein is CASSLGRGGYNE. The complete CDR3 protein is CASSLGRGGYNEQFF. The chain couples TRBV7-3 to TRBJ2-1, with TRBD2 matching over 8 bases. The read is 3 residues too short to cover the CDR3 end, so that end is filled in from the germline J gene. CDR1 and CDR2 from the germline V gene are SGHTA and FQGTGA. The CDR3 has 15 amino acids. V was pared by 2 bases and J by 4 bases, with 4 bases of the junction left unmatched.

Concerning this clone: The missing CDR3 end, 3 residues past where the read stops, is filled in from the germline J gene. V and J are TRBV20-1 and TRBJ2-5; no firm D call. Germline V CDR1 and CDR2: DFQATT, SNEGSKA (reference sequence). V lost 3 bases, J lost 4 bases, and 12 bases lay in between. This CDR3 comprises 13 residues. The sequenced CDR3 bases are TGCAGTGCTAGGTCCTCTAGAGGAGAGACC. Translation: CSARSSRGET. The whole CDR3 sequence reads CSARSSRGETQYF.

With regard to this clone: The read halts 3 residues ahead of the CDR3 end, with the missing end drawn from the germline J gene. The rearrangement links TRBV2 to TRBJ1-5, with D possibly being TRBD1 (5 bases). This CDR3 has 13 residues. V was trimmed by 5 bases and J by 8 bases, leaving 13 bases between them. The germline V gene has CDR1 SNHLY and CDR2 FYNNEI. This CDR3 reads CASSIGGVKPQHF. Partial CDR3 DNA: TGTGCCAGCAGTATCGGAGGGGTAAAGCCC.

This clone was counted ten times or more. The sequenced fragment ends 3 residues before the CDR3 boundary, so the rest is inferred from the germline J gene. The chain joins TRBV5-5 to TRBJ2-5, with 9 bases that match TRBD1. Germline V gives CDR1 SGHKS, CDR2 YYEKEE (reference sequence). CDR3 size: 14 residues. V was clipped by 0 bases and J by 5 bases; unmatched bases: 2. The CDR3 DNA, read in part, is TGTGCCAGCAGCTTGGGTACAGGGGGCGAGACC. Its protein product is CASSLGTGGET. The complete CDR3 sequence is CASSLGTGGETQYF.

This clone turned up a few times. The read ends 3 residues shy of where the CDR3 ends; the end is completed using the germline J gene. This rearrangement joins TRBV19 to TRBJ1-2, with D perhaps TRBD1 (5 bases). Trimming took 4 bases from V and 4 from J, leaving 22 bases between them. Germline loops: CDR1 LNHDA, CDR2 SQIVND (reference sequence). This CDR3 is built from 17 residues. This CDR3 is CASSSSPGTLRAYGYTF. Partial CDR3 DNA: TGTGCCAGTAGTAGCTCCCCCGGGACTCTCCGAGCCTATGGC. The variable domain in full, completed from reference TRBV19 and TRBJ1-2, reads DGGITQSPKYLFRKEGQNVTLSCEQNLNHDAMYWYRQDPGQGLRLIYYSQIVNDFQKGDIAEGYSVSREKKESFPLTVTSAQKNPTAFYLCASSSSPGTLRAYGYTFGSGTRLTVV.

Ten or more counts support this clone. The CDR3 end is not reached by the read, which stops 3 residues before it; the germline J gene fills it in. The chain employs TRBV18 and TRBJ1-2, with 7 bases that match TRBD1. With V trimmed by 8 bases and J by 2 bases, 5 bases remained unmatched. The CDR3 consists of 13 residues. CDR1 and CDR2 (germline): KGHSH, LQKENI. CDR3 bases read: TGTGCCAGCCGACCAGGGGGGAACTATGGC. Amino acids: CASRPGGNYG. The complete CDR3 reads CASRPGGNYGYTF.

This clone has at least ten counts. The read ends 3 residues early relative to the CDR3; the germline J gene fills the gap. V usage is TRBV19 and J usage is TRBJ1-2, with TRBD1 matching over 9 bases. The V and J ends lost 10 bases and 1 base, in that order; junction bases with no gene match: 7. The CDR3 is made up of 14 amino acids. Germline CDR1 LNHDA, CDR2 SQIVND (reference sequence). CDR3 DNA (partial): TGTGCCACCAGAATGACAGGGGGTAACTATGGC. It is translated as CATRMTGGNYG. The whole CDR3 region reads CATRMTGGNYGYTF. Looking up the rest from reference TRBV19 and TRBJ1-2 gives the full variable domain: DGGITQSPKYLFRKEGQNVTLSCEQNLNHDAMYWYRQDPGQGLRLIYYSQIVNDFQKGDIAEGYSVSREKKESFPLTVTSAQKNPTAFYLCATRMTGGNYGYTFGSGTRLTVV.

The sequenced part of the CDR3 DNA is TGCAGTGCTAGAGATCCCCGGGTAAGGACTGAA. Encoded protein: CSARDPRVRTE. The whole CDR3 is CSARDPRVRTEAFF. The chain links TRBV20-1 to TRBJ1-1; D gene unclear. The missing CDR3 end, 3 residues past where the read stops, is filled in from the germline J gene. V dropped 0 bases and J dropped 5 bases, with 13 bases sitting between them. Per germline, CDR1 DFQATT and CDR2 SNEGSKA (reference sequence). This CDR3 comprises 14 residues.

Ten or more counts support this clone. The read falls 3 residues short of the CDR3 end, and the missing part is taken from the germline J gene. The gene calls are TRBV13 and TRBJ2-2; tentatively, D is TRBD2 (5 bases). CDR1 is PRHDT, CDR2 FYEKMQ, per germline (reference sequence). Trimming shortened V by 5 bases and J by 1 base, and 26 bases separated the two germline ends. The CDR3 contains 20 residues. The CDR3 sequence: CASSRYSGIEGVGNTGELFF. CDR3 bases read: TGTGCCAGCAGCAGATACAGCGGAATCGAGGGTGTCGGGAACACCGGGGAG.